The source of this T cell receptor beta chain is a study of cytomegalovirus exposure and HLA in healthy donors. Study observations and caveats: In an earlier analysis, in approximately 630 donors, most V segments appeared productive either ~87% or ~30% of the time. With later analysis, a missense DCLRE1C variant became linked to TCR beta V- and J-gene trimming.

A multiplex PCR was run with 60 Vbeta primers and 13 Jbeta primers. TCRdb's copy holds only in-frame clones and misses some; the assay was immunoSEQ multiplex PCR. Here the sample spans around 130,000 clones, 83% being singletons. On this clone itself: What it binds is unknown.

J was trimmed by 6 bases and V by 4 bases; bases with no gene match: 2. Per germline, CDR1 LNHDA and CDR2 SQIVND (reference sequence). The CDR3 length is 13 residues. The V call is TRBV19, the J call TRBJ2-2, with 7 bases that match TRBD1. Sequenced sample: PBMCs. This TCR was sampled from a girl aged 2 to 10 in good health and CMV-seronegative. CDR3 protein: CASSKQGSGELFF. The CDR3 DNA is TGTGCCAGTAGTAAACAGGGGTCCGGGGAGCTGTTTTTT.